The entry below describes one TCR beta chain. The sample belongs to a study of blood T cell repertoires in COVID-19. Only in-frame clones appear in the TCRdb table, and some are missing; sequencing was by immunoSEQ multiplex PCR. The sample has approximately 67,000 clones, roughly nine tenths seen once. Germline CDR1 is LNHDA and CDR2 is SQIVND (reference sequence). There are 16 residues in the CDR3. With V trimmed by 3 bases and J by 3 bases, 6 bases remained unmatched. The chain employs TRBV19 and TRBJ1-1; TRBD1 agrees at 11 bases. This TCR was sampled from a human donor in a cohort sampled during active COVID-19. Sequencing was performed on peripheral blood. This CDR3 is CASSITPGQGDTEAFF. CDR3 nucleotide sequence: TGTGCCAGTAGTATTACCCCGGGACAGGGGGACACTGAAGCTTTCTTT.